The 29 T cell receptor beta chains listed next were all sequenced from one sample in a study of cytomegalovirus exposure and HLA in healthy donors. The PCR had 60 Vbeta and 13 Jbeta primers. TCRdb's copy holds only in-frame clones and misses some; the assay was immunoSEQ multiplex PCR. This sample yields 150,000 or so clones, of which around 80% are seen a single time; roughly 1.9% belongs to the top ten. The sequencing input was PBMCs. The receptors shown here come from a woman between 40 and 55 years old in good health and CMV-seronegative.

V and J are TRBV7-9 and TRBJ1-1, with TRBD1 matching 9 bases. Germline lookup yields CDR1 SEHNR and CDR2 FQNEAQ (reference sequence). The ends lost 3 bases at V and 2 bases at J; junction bases unmatched: 4. This CDR3 is 15 amino acids long. In DNA form, the CDR3 reads TGTGCCAGCAGCTTTAACAGGGGGCTCAACACTGAAGCTTTCTTT. As protein: CASSFNRGLNTEAFF.

The chain recombines TRBV9 with TRBJ2-1; TRBD2 agrees at 9 bases. V gave up 4 bases and J gave up 8 bases; unmatched junction bases: 7. The germline V gene encodes CDR1 SGDLS and CDR2 YYNGEE. The CDR3 loop spans 14 amino acids. The CDR3 spells CASSRSGSTHEQFF. The CDR3 nucleotides are TGTGCCAGCAGCCGTAGCGGGAGCACGCATGAGCAGTTCTTC.

The gene calls are TRBV28 and TRBJ2-7, with D maybe TRBD1 (6 bases). The ends were cut back, 8 bases at V and 7 bases at J, with 18 bases in the middle. The CDR3 contains 13 residues. Germline V gives CDR1 MDHEN, CDR2 SYDVKM. As DNA, the CDR3 is TGTGCCAGCTCCCCTGGGGGCTGGGGGGAGCAGTACTTC. Residues: CASSPGGWGEQYF.

The chain uses TRBV2 and TRBJ2-1, with 12 bases that match TRBD2. V trimming: 4 bases; J trimming: 7 bases; junction bases outside the gene matches: 5. Per germline, CDR1 SNHLY and CDR2 FYNNEI. The CDR3 runs to 15 residues. Here the CDR3 reads CASSGGTSGWNEQFF. CDR3 bases: TGTGCCAGCAGTGGGGGGACTAGCGGGTGGAATGAGCAGTTCTTC.

This clone came up a few times. The chain has TRBV30 and TRBJ2-3; perhaps TRBD2 as D (5 bases). CDR1 GTSNPN and CDR2 SVGIG come from the germline V gene (reference sequence). The CDR3 totals 15 residues. Trimming cost V 1 base and J 2 bases, with 13 bases left between them. CDR3 amino acids: CAWSDLGAPTDTQYF. CDR3 nucleotides: TGTGCCTGGAGTGACTTGGGAGCCCCCACAGATACGCAGTATTTT. Drawing the rest from reference TRBV30 and TRBJ2-3, the complete variable domain is SQTIHQWPATLVQPVGSPLSLECTVEGTSNPNLYWYRQAAGRGLQLLFYSVGIGQISSEVPQNLSASRPQDRQFILSSKKLLLSDSGFYLCAWSDLGAPTDTQYFGPGTRLTVL.

This sequence joins TRBV7-9 and TRBJ2-1; a possible D gene is TRBD2 (6 bases). Germline V gene sequence: CDR1 SEHNR, CDR2 FQNEAQ (reference sequence). The V end was cut by 2 bases, the J end by 7 bases, with 18 bases between. This CDR3 has 16 residues. The CDR3: CASSLSTGVRYNEQFF. The CDR3 DNA follows: TGTGCCAGCAGCTTATCGACGGGAGTCCGGTATAATGAGCAGTTCTTC. Complete variable domain (other parts from reference TRBV7-9 and TRBJ2-1): DTGVSQNPRHKITKRGQNVTFRCDPISEHNRLYWYRQTLGQGPEFLTYFQNEAQLEKSRLLSDRFSAERPKGSFSTLEIQRTEQGDSAMYLCASSLSTGVRYNEQFFGPGTRLTVL.

CDR3 DNA sequence: TGTGCCAGCAGCTTGAACAGGGAGACCCAGTACTTC. This codes for CASSLNRETQYF. The rearrangement joins TRBV7-2 to TRBJ2-5; perhaps TRBD1 as D (5 bases). In germline, CDR1 is SGHTA, CDR2 FQGNSA. The CDR3 length is 12 residues. Trimming pared 3 bases from V and 5 bases from J, leaving 7 bases between.

This rearrangement joins TRBV7-6 to TRBJ2-7; D perhaps matches TRBD2 (5 bases). This CDR3 spans 18 amino acids. CDR1 and CDR2 from the germline V gene are SGHVS and FNYEAQ. V gave up 3 bases and J gave up 1 base, with 22 bases separating them. The CDR3 nucleotides are TGTGCCAGCAGCTTCGAGCAATCGTACTTCGAGGGTTCCTACGAGCAGTACTTC. This gives the protein CASSFEQSYFEGSYEQYF.

On this clone: Additional DNA sequences in this sample encode the identical CDR3. The chain recombines TRBV7-2 with TRBJ2-1; 10 nucleotides agree with TRBD2. CDR3 length: 15 residues. From germline, CDR1 is SGHTA and CDR2 FQGNSA. The junction had 1 base not matched to a gene; V was cut back by 1 base and J by 4 bases. CDR3 protein: CASSLGLAGYNEQFF. CDR3 sequence (DNA): TGTGCCAGCAGCTTAGGACTAGCGGGTTACAATGAGCAGTTCTTC.

V and J are TRBV18 and TRBJ2-7; 10 nucleotides align to TRBD2. The CDR3 runs to 15 residues. Germline V CDR1 and CDR2: KGHSH, LQKENI. The junction had 6 bases not matched to a gene; V was cut back by 3 bases and J by 4 bases. CDR3 DNA sequence: TGTGCCAGCTCACCTCCACTAGCGGGGATATACGAGCAGTACTTC. Protein sequence: CASSPPLAGIYEQYF.

The V gene is TRBV7-9, the J gene TRBJ2-3; 12 positions agree with TRBD2. This CDR3 region has 16 residues. The germline CDR1 and CDR2 sequences are SEHNR and FQNEAQ (reference sequence). V was clipped by 3 bases and J by 1 base; unmatched bases: 2. The CDR3 DNA follows: TGTGCCAGCAGCTTTTCTAGCGGGAGGGGCACAGATACGCAGTATTTT. Translated, it gives CASSFSSGRGTDTQYF.

The CDR3 loop reads CASSQGRQGTKNIQYF. The CDR3 nucleotides read TGCGCCAGCAGCCAAGGGAGACAGGGTACCAAAAACATTCAGTACTTC. This rearrangement joins TRBV4-1 to TRBJ2-4; 7 bases are a match to TRBD1. This CDR3 has 16 residues. CDR1 is MGHRA, CDR2 YSYEKL, per germline. The J segment lost 2 bases and the V segment lost 1 base, leaving 5 bases of the junction unmatched.

The chain is built from TRBV6-6 and TRBJ2-1; a weak D match, TRBD1 (5 bases). V was clipped by 4 bases and J by 8 bases, with 15 bases between them. This CDR3 comprises 14 residues. Germline loops: CDR1 MNHNY, CDR2 SVGAGI (reference sequence). The chain's CDR3 is CASSSYSTRDEQFF. The CDR3 DNA is TGTGCCAGCAGTTCCTACTCTACCAGGGATGAGCAGTTCTTC.

This CDR3 is CGGGSEGNTIYF. The CDR3 DNA is TGTGGGGGGGGTTCGGAGGGAAACACCATATATTTT. This rearrangement joins TRBV6-6 to TRBJ1-3; D might be TRBD1 (5 bases). Germline CDR1 and CDR2: MNHNY and SVGAGI (reference sequence). The CDR3 spans 12 residues.

The genes are TRBV7-2 and TRBJ1-5, with 7 positions matching TRBD1. CDR1 and CDR2 from the germline V gene are SGHTA and FQGNSA. V trimming: 7 bases; J trimming: 5 bases; junction bases outside the gene matches: 2. The CDR3 runs 12 residues. The CDR3 spells CASKTGDQPQHF. CDR3 nucleotides: TGTGCCAGCAAAACAGGGGATCAGCCCCAGCATTTT.

The rearrangement uses TRBV9 and TRBJ2-1, with 9 bases matching TRBD1. The V gene end was trimmed by 4 bases and the J gene end by 3 bases; junction bases not matched to a gene: 5. The CDR3 is 15 residues long. Germline-derived CDR1 and CDR2 are SGDLS and YYNGEE. CDR3 in amino acids: CASSPGTGSYNEQFF. The CDR3 coding sequence is TGTGCCAGCAGCCCCGGGACAGGGAGCTACAATGAGCAGTTCTTC.

This clone occurred a few times. The chain is built from TRBV18 and TRBJ1-1, with 7 bases aligning to TRBD1. CDR1 KGHSH and CDR2 LQKENI come from the germline V gene. This CDR3 is built from 13 residues. The V and J ends lost 7 bases and 0 bases, in that order; junction bases with no gene match: 2. CDR3 in amino acids: CASLGGLNTEAFF. CDR3 coding DNA: TGTGCCAGCTTAGGGGGCCTGAACACTGAAGCTTTCTTT. Filled out from reference TRBV18 and TRBJ1-1, the complete variable domain reads NAGVMQNPRHLVRRRGQEARLRCSPMKGHSHVYWYRQLPEEGLKFMVYLQKENIIDESGMPKERFSAEFPKEGPSILRIQQVVRGDSAAYFCASLGGLNTEAFFGQGTRLTVV.

V and J are TRBV6-4 and TRBJ2-3, with TRBD2 matching 9 bases. The CDR3 sequence is 15 residues long. V lost 3 bases to trimming and J lost 3 bases; unmatched junction nucleotides: 4. Germline V gives CDR1 MRHNA, CDR2 SNTAGT. The CDR3 sequence: CASSEQGLATDTQYF. CDR3 bases: TGTGCCAGCAGTGAGCAGGGACTAGCTACAGATACGCAGTATTTT.

The chain couples TRBV9 to TRBJ2-3, with TRBD1 matching 8 bases. CDR1 SGDLS and CDR2 YYNGEE come from the germline V gene. The CDR3 spans 16 residues. Germline trimming cut 4 bases from V and 0 bases from J; bases unmatched to any gene: 7. CDR3 protein: CASSRTGWDSTDTQYF. The DNA of the CDR3 is TGTGCCAGCAGCAGGACAGGGTGGGATAGCACAGATACGCAGTATTTT.

The chain uses TRBV6-5 and TRBJ2-1, with 13 bases that match TRBD2. Trimming at V came to 5 bases and at J to 9 bases, leaving 7 bases not matched to a gene. Germline CDR1 is MNHEY and CDR2 is SVGAGI. CDR3 length: 15 amino acids. The DNA of the CDR3 is TGTGCCAGCAGTCCAACTACTAGCGGGAGGGTTGAGCAGTTCTTC. Its translation is CASSPTTSGRVEQFF.

This clone has just a few counts. This rearrangement joins TRBV9 to TRBJ1-1; 9 positions agree with TRBD1. This CDR3 contains 14 residues. Trimming took 2 bases from V and 1 from J; bases not matched to a gene: 0. Germline V gene lookup returns CDR1 SGDLS and CDR2 YYNGEE. Here the CDR3 DNA reads TGTGCCAGCAGCGTGACAGGGGGGAACACTGAAGCTTTCTTT. It is translated as CASSVTGGNTEAFF.

The rearrangement links TRBV6-5 to TRBJ2-7; TRBD2 aligns across 12 bases. V trimming: 2 bases; J trimming: 6 bases; junction bases outside the gene matches: 5. The CDR3 runs to 15 residues. Germline V gene data show CDR1 as MNHEY and CDR2 as SVGAGI. The CDR3 coding sequence is TGTGCCAGCAGTTACCGACTAGCGGGAGTGCTCGAGCAGTACTTC. Amino acids: CASSYRLAGVLEQYF.

The chain carries TRBV11-2 and TRBJ2-3, with 13 bases identical to TRBD2. V was clipped by 7 bases and J by 5 bases; unmatched bases: 3. The length of the CDR3 is 14 residues. The germline CDR1 and CDR2 sequences are SGHAT and FQNNGV. CDR3 region: CASTGLAGRDTQYF. DNA for the CDR3: TGTGCCAGCACGGGACTAGCGGGAAGAGATACGCAGTATTTT. Combining the CDR3 with reference TRBV11-2 and TRBJ2-3 gives the whole variable domain EAGVAQSPRYKIIEKRQSVAFWCNPISGHATLYWYQQILGQGPKLLIQFQNNGVVDDSQLPKDRFSAERLKGVDSTLKIQPAKLEDSAVYLCASTGLAGRDTQYFGPGTRLTVL.

The chain employs TRBV7-6 and TRBJ2-7; the D gene is possibly TRBD2 (5 bases). The CDR3 consists of 16 residues. Trimming removed 5 bases at V and 5 bases at J, with 22 bases between. CDR1 SGHVS and CDR2 FNYEAQ come from the germline V gene. CDR3 bases: TGTGCCAGCAGCCGCAATTTTTTCCGTGGGGAGAACGAGCAGTACTTC. Residues: CASSRNFFRGENEQYF. Variable domain in full (rest from reference TRBV7-6 and TRBJ2-7): GAGVSQSPRYKVTKRGQDVALRCDPISGHVSLYWYRQALGQGPEFLTYFNYEAQQDKSGLPNDRFSAERPEGSISTLTIQRTEQRDSAMYRCASSRNFFRGENEQYFGPGTRLTVT.

The rearrangement joins TRBV7-2 to TRBJ2-1; 10 positions match TRBD2. This CDR3 comprises 17 residues. CDR1 SGHTA and CDR2 FQGNSA come from the germline V gene. V lost 2 bases to trimming and J lost 8 bases; unmatched junction nucleotides: 12. The CDR3 sequence is CASSLMGSGRALYEQFF. The CDR3 DNA reads TGTGCCAGCAGCTTAATGGGGAGCGGGAGGGCTCTGTATGAGCAGTTCTTC. The full variable domain, its missing parts supplied by reference TRBV7-2 and TRBJ2-1, is GAGVSQSPSNKVTEKGKDVELRCDPISGHTALYWYRQSLGQGLEFLIYFQGNSAPDKSGLPSDRFSAERTGGSVSTLTIQRTQQEDSAVYLCASSLMGSGRALYEQFFGPGTRLTVL.

The V gene is TRBV5-1, the J gene TRBJ2-1; D remains unclear. Trimming stripped 4 bases from V and 9 bases from J, with 11 bases between. CDR1 and CDR2 from the germline V gene are SGHRS and YFSETQ. The CDR3 has 12 amino acids. This chain's CDR3 is CASSDDIGEQFF. The CDR3 DNA reads TGCGCCAGCAGCGACGACATCGGTGAGCAGTTCTTC.

V and J are TRBV27 and TRBJ2-1; TRBD1 aligns across 9 bases. This CDR3 spans 15 amino acids. The germline gives CDR1 MNHEY, CDR2 SMNVEV (reference sequence). V was pared by 2 bases and J by 5 bases, with 4 bases of the junction left unmatched. CDR3: CASSLTDRGHNEQFF. CDR3 sequence (DNA): TGTGCCAGCAGTTTAACGGACAGGGGCCACAATGAGCAGTTCTTC.

About this clone itself: The junction and the germline gene differ at one end; a read error may be behind it. CDR3 coding DNA: TGTGCCAGCAGTTACTCGGACAGGGGGCTAATCTTC. It codes for CASSYSDRGLIF. The J gene is TRBJ2-7, the V gene TRBV6-5; 11 bases line up with TRBD1. Germline V gene sequence: CDR1 MNHEY, CDR2 SVGAGI. The CDR3 is made up of 12 amino acids.

The rearrangement joins TRBV7-7 to TRBJ2-1; possibly TRBD2 for D (5 bases). CDR1 and CDR2 from the germline V gene are SSHAT and FNYEAQ (reference sequence). The ends were cut back, 5 bases at V and 9 bases at J, with 20 bases in the middle. CDR3 length equals 15 residues. Here the CDR3 reads CASSASGGLLGEQFF. The CDR3 DNA is TGTGCCAGCAGCGCGAGCGGAGGATTGCTTGGTGAGCAGTTCTTC.